This T cell receptor beta chain was sequenced for a study of blood T cell repertoires in COVID-19. Study overall: Sites in the United States, Italy and Spain provided acute and convalescent COVID-19 samples. PBMCs, B-cell-depleted T cells, or T cells provided the cDNA or gDNA that made up the material.

Per the original methods: Estimates of nucleated cell counts were drawn from the amplification of reference gene primers. Sequenced by immunoSEQ multiplex PCR; TCRdb stores in-frame clones only, minus some. D and trimming were read from the DNA, whereas the V and J calls and clone size are those reported in that table. The sample lists some 290,000 clones; 75% to 90% were seen once. V lost 6 bases and J lost 4, with 20 bases in between. Per the germline V gene, CDR1 is SGHTA and CDR2 is FQGNSA. The CDR3 has 16 residues. The TCR originated in a man in his 60s who had recovered from COVID-19. This sequence joins TRBV7-2 and TRBJ2-3, with D maybe TRBD2 (6 bases). The sample was peripheral blood. CDR3 residues: CASRSYFAGSSDTQYF. CDR3 sequence (DNA): TGTGCCAGCAGGTCCTACTTCGCGGGGTCATCAGATACGCAGTATTTT.